Detailed here is one T cell receptor beta chain. MiXCR, run by TCRdb on the 5' RACE reads, gives a single entry per CDR3 protein. The data contain 320,000 or so distinct CDR3 sequences, roughly 8% of them seen just once; the ten biggest clones take up about 16%. This entry belongs to a study of T cells after yellow fever vaccination. The V and J ends lost 0 bases and 7 bases respectively, with 7 bases between them. Germline V gene data show CDR1 as SQVTM and CDR2 as ANQGSEA. This CDR3 spans 12 amino acids. The receptor's source is a man aged 18 to 29 who received the YFV17D yellow fever vaccine. The chain is built from TRBV29-1 and TRBJ2-1; perhaps D is TRBD1 or TRBD2 (5 bases each). This material consisted of PBMCs, taken more than 35 days after the first yellow fever vaccination. CDR3 nucleotides: TGCAGCGTTGAAGAATGGGGGAATGAGCAGTTCTTC. It yields the protein CSVEEWGNEQFF.